This entry lists 27 T cell receptor beta chains sequenced from one sample in a study of CD8 T cells in ankylosing spondylitis. TCRdb reanalysed the 5' RACE reads using MiXCR and keeps one entry per CDR3 protein. This sample has just over 300,000 distinct CDR3 sequences, with less than 25% found just once. Sequencing was performed on blood, either unsorted or a sorted T cell fraction (not recorded which). All receptors derive from a female donor with ankylosing spondylitis or in good health (not recorded which).

This clonotype has at least ten counts. The V gene is TRBV7-2, the J gene TRBJ2-5, with a tentative D call TRBD1 (5 bases). This CDR3 has 13 amino acids. Trimming stripped 10 bases from V and 1 base from J, with 13 bases between. The germline V gene has CDR1 SGHTA and CDR2 FQGNSA. CDR3 loop: CAITTVIQETQYF. Here the CDR3 DNA reads TGTGCCATTACGACAGTAATCCAAGAGACCCAGTACTTC.

This clonotype was seen ten or more times. The J gene is TRBJ2-1, the V gene TRBV11-2; TRBD1 aligns across 10 bases. Per the germline V gene, CDR1 is SGHAT and CDR2 is FQNNGV. V lost 5 bases and J lost 0; bases outside the gene matches: 4. This CDR3 contains 16 residues. The CDR3 region is CASSPRTGGSYNEQFF. DNA of the CDR3: TGTGCCAGCAGCCCAAGGACAGGGGGCTCCTACAATGAGCAGTTCTTC.

The gene calls are TRBV10-3 and TRBJ1-6; D not resolved. This CDR3 has 15 amino acids. The germline V and J ends were trimmed by 3 bases and 5 bases, with 11 bases remaining between them. Germline CDR1 ENHRY, CDR2 SYGVKD. The DNA of the CDR3 is TGTGCCATCAGTGAAGGGCTGGCAGATAATTCACCCCTCCACTTT. Its translation is CAISEGLADNSPLHF.

This clonotype has just a few counts. This chain connects TRBV7-2 to TRBJ2-7; TRBD2 matches at 7 bases. This CDR3 has 15 residues. Trimming removed 3 bases from V and 1 base from J; junction bases left unmatched: 6. In germline, CDR1 is SGHTA, CDR2 FQGNSA. CDR3 in amino acids: CASSFGVAGSYEQYF. Here the CDR3 DNA reads TGTGCCAGCAGCTTCGGAGTAGCGGGTTCCTACGAGCAGTACTTC.

The table lists this clonotype with a few counts. The chain uses TRBV7-9 and TRBJ2-1, with D maybe TRBD2 (6 bases). The germline V gene encodes CDR1 SEHNR and CDR2 FQNEAQ (reference sequence). The ends were cut back, 2 bases at V and 8 bases at J, with 10 bases in the middle. The CDR3 length is 13 residues. Here the CDR3 DNA reads TGTGCCAGCAGCTTACACGGGAGTGATGAGCAGTTCTTC. It codes for CASSLHGSDEQFF.

This sequence joins TRBV11-2 and TRBJ2-3; D possibly corresponds to TRBD1 (6 bases). Trimming pared 3 bases from V and 4 bases from J, leaving 14 bases between. This CDR3 comprises 15 residues. Per germline, CDR1 SGHAT and CDR2 FQNNGV. The CDR3 DNA sequence: TGTGCCAGCAGCTTTCCCAGGGGCGCAGCAGATACGCAGTATTTT. It codes for CASSFPRGAADTQYF.

In this sample, this clonotype turned up a few times. J is TRBJ1-5 and V is TRBV18, with 9 bases matching TRBD1. Germline trimming cut 4 bases from V and 6 bases from J; bases unmatched to any gene: 7. Germline V gene sequence: CDR1 KGHSH, CDR2 LQKENI. The CDR3 totals 15 residues. CDR3 region: CASSRTGVSGQPQHF. The CDR3, as DNA: TGTGCCAGCTCACGGACAGGGGTGAGCGGTCAGCCCCAGCATTTT.

This clonotype was seen a few times. The chain couples TRBV15 to TRBJ2-7; D possibly corresponds to TRBD1 (5 bases). The CDR3 runs to 13 residues. Trimming removed 6 bases at V and 7 bases at J, with 16 bases between. CDR1 is LNHNV and CDR2 is YYDKDF in the germline V gene (reference sequence). CDR3 loop: CATSTTGPQEQYF. The CDR3 nucleotides read TGTGCCACCAGTACCACAGGCCCCCAAGAGCAGTACTTC. The entire variable domain, with the rest obtained from reference TRBV15 and TRBJ2-7, is as follows: DAMVIQNPRYQVTQFGKPVTLSCSQTLNHNVMYWYQQKSSQAPKLLFHYYDKDFNNEADTPDNFQSRRPNTSFCFLDIRSPGLGDTAMYLCATSTTGPQEQYFGPGTRLTVT.

A single count supports this clonotype. The V and J genes are TRBV10-2 and TRBJ2-1; 9 bases agree with TRBD2. Germline values: CDR1 WSHSY, CDR2 SAAADI. There are 14 residues in the CDR3. The trim removed 6 bases at V and 9 bases at J, leaving 9 bases unmatched. CDR3: CASRNSGGRGEQFF. DNA of the CDR3: TGCGCCAGCAGAAATAGCGGGGGCAGGGGTGAGCAGTTCTTC.

This clonotype was seen at least ten times. At one end the junction does not follow the germline gene, possibly because of a read error. The chain uses TRBV20-1 and TRBJ1-5, with D possibly TRBD1 on 6 matching bases. The CDR3 sequence is 12 residues long. In germline, CDR1 is DFQATT, CDR2 SNEGSKA (reference sequence). The CDR3 DNA is TGTGCCCGAGGGGGGGCTGGTCAGCCCCAGCATTTT. Its protein is CARGGAGQPQHF.

A few counts support this clonotype. This chain links TRBV27 with TRBJ1-1; D perhaps matches TRBD1 (5 bases). The germline V and J ends were trimmed by 6 bases and 8 bases, with 10 bases remaining between them. This CDR3 is built from 11 residues. Germline V gives CDR1 MNHEY, CDR2 SMNVEV (reference sequence). The CDR3 bases are TGTGCCAGCAGCCGGGGGTCCGAAGCTTTCTTT. It is translated as CASSRGSEAFF.

This sequence joins TRBV27 and TRBJ2-1; D remains unclear. CDR1 is MNHEY and CDR2 is SMNVEV in the germline V gene (reference sequence). Trimming left V 6 bases short and J 5 bases short, with 5 bases between. The CDR3 contains 11 residues. CDR3 sequence: CASRRHNEQFF. The CDR3 DNA sequence: TGTGCCAGCAGGCGGCACAATGAGCAGTTCTTC.

V and J are TRBV9 and TRBJ1-2; D might be TRBD1 (6 bases). The CDR3 has 12 residues. Germline loops: CDR1 SGDLS, CDR2 YYNGEE. Trimming shortened V by 4 bases and J by 5 bases, and 9 bases separated the two germline ends. The CDR3: CASSRTEYGYTF. Written as DNA, the CDR3 is TGTGCCAGCAGCCGGACAGAGTATGGCTACACCTTC.

The chain is built from TRBV28 and TRBJ1-1, with TRBD1 matching over 7 bases. Germline CDR1 is MDHEN and CDR2 is SYDVKM. The CDR3 length is 15 residues. J gave up 1 base and V 6 bases, and 8 bases lay outside the gene matches. CDR3 nucleotide sequence: TGTGCCAGCAGCTTACTCAACAGGGGGAACACTGAAGCTTTCTTT. This gives the protein CASSLLNRGNTEAFF. Using reference TRBV28 and TRBJ1-1 for the parts outside the CDR3, the full variable domain is DVKVTQSSRYLVKRTGEKVFLECVQDMDHENMFWYRQDPGLGLRLIYFSYDVKMKEKGDIPEGYSVSREKKERFSLILESASTNQTSMYLCASSLLNRGNTEAFFGQGTRLTVV.

This clonotype was seen repeatedly, ten times or more. The chain is built from TRBV20-1 and TRBJ2-1, with D tentatively TRBD1 or TRBD2 (5 bases each). Trimming took 5 bases from V and 4 from J, leaving 15 bases between them. The CDR3 covers 14 residues. The germline CDR1 and CDR2 sequences are DFQATT and SNEGSKA (reference sequence). The CDR3 DNA is TGCAGTGCTCATGACCAGGGACCTTACAATGAGCAGTTCTTC. Protein: CSAHDQGPYNEQFF.

This clonotype was counted at least ten times. The chain combines TRBV7-2 with TRBJ2-3; perhaps TRBD1 as D (5 bases). CDR1 SGHTA and CDR2 FQGNSA come from the germline V gene. The CDR3 spans 12 residues. Trimming took 2 bases from V and 9 from J, leaving 9 bases between them. CDR3 DNA: TGTGCCAGCAGCTTAACAGGCTTGACGCAGTATTTT. Translation: CASSLTGLTQYF.

The J gene is TRBJ1-1, the V gene TRBV7-2, with D unresolved. Per germline, CDR1 SGHTA and CDR2 FQGNSA. Trimming shortened V by 1 base and J by 0 bases, and 12 bases separated the two germline ends. The CDR3 extends over 16 amino acids. The CDR3, as DNA: TGTGCCAGCAGCTTAGAGGTTAAGTGGATGAACACTGAAGCTTTCTTT. This codes for CASSLEVKWMNTEAFF.

This clonotype was detected only a few times. The genes are TRBV20-1 and TRBJ2-1; 9 nucleotides align to TRBD1. Looked up from germline, CDR1 is DFQATT and CDR2 is SNEGSKA (reference sequence). The CDR3 runs 16 residues. J was trimmed by 6 bases and V by 5 bases; bases with no gene match: 14. The CDR3 loop is CSASSTGTGRSNEQFF. CDR3 in DNA: TGCAGTGCTTCTTCGACCGGGACAGGGCGAAGCAATGAGCAGTTCTTC.

This chain joins TRBV14 and TRBJ1-6; D not resolved. CDR1 SGHDN and CDR2 FVKESK come from the germline V gene. The CDR3 covers 16 residues. V shed 0 bases and J shed 7 bases, with 13 bases lying between them. For the CDR3, the DNA is TGTGCCAGCAGCCAAGATTTCGAGCCGAGGAATTCACCCCTCCACTTT. Translation: CASSQDFEPRNSPLHF.

The chain recombines TRBV12-3 or TRBV12-4 with TRBJ2-3; 13 bases match TRBD2. V lost 5 bases to trimming and J lost 6 bases; unmatched junction nucleotides: 8. The CDR3 consists of 16 residues. For the CDR3, the DNA is TGTGCCAGCAGTCCACCCGGACTAGCGGGGGACGATACGCAGTATTTT. Amino acids: CASSPPGLAGDDTQYF.

The chain employs TRBV6-1 and TRBJ1-6, with unresolved D. V was cut by 2 bases and J by 13 bases, with 9 bases left in between. CDR1 is MNHNS, CDR2 SASEGT, per germline. CDR3 length: 12 amino acids. The CDR3 is CASSESQLPLHF. The DNA for the CDR3 is TGTGCCAGCAGTGAATCGCAGCTTCCCCTCCACTTT.

The chain is built from TRBV6-6 and TRBJ1-6, with 7 bases that match TRBD1. The CDR3 has 16 residues. Looked up from germline, CDR1 is MNHNY and CDR2 is SVGAGI (reference sequence). Losses at the gene ends were 0 bases for V and 7 bases for J; bases not matched to a gene: 6. The CDR3 DNA is TGTGCCAGCAGTTACTCAGGGGGGACAGAGAATTCACCCCTCCACTTT. Protein product: CASSYSGGTENSPLHF.

This clonotype was recorded many times. The rearrangement links TRBV7-2 to TRBJ2-7; D might be TRBD1 (6 bases). This CDR3 spans 16 amino acids. Germline-derived CDR1 and CDR2 are SGHTA and FQGNSA. Trimming cost V 1 base and J 1 base, with 14 bases left between them. DNA of the CDR3: TGTGCCAGCAGCTTAGGGGGCAGGGGTAAATCCTACGAGCAGTACTTC. This gives the protein CASSLGGRGKSYEQYF.

V usage is TRBV28 and J usage is TRBJ2-7, with a tentative D call TRBD1 (6 bases). The V end was cut by 3 bases, the J end by 1 base, with 10 bases between. The CDR3 loop spans 14 amino acids. Germline lookup yields CDR1 MDHEN and CDR2 SYDVKM. Here the CDR3 reads CASSFPDRSYEQYF. The CDR3 coding sequence is TGTGCCAGCAGTTTTCCGGACAGATCCTACGAGCAGTACTTC. Supplemented by reference TRBV28 and TRBJ2-7, the full variable domain reads DVKVTQSSRYLVKRTGEKVFLECVQDMDHENMFWYRQDPGLGLRLIYFSYDVKMKEKGDIPEGYSVSREKKERFSLILESASTNQTSMYLCASSFPDRSYEQYFGPGTRLTVT.

In this sample, this clonotype turned up a few times. This sequence joins TRBV7-3 and TRBJ2-3; D perhaps matches TRBD2 (5 bases). V gave up 5 bases and J gave up 6 bases, with 12 bases separating them. The CDR3 covers 13 residues. Germline CDR1 SGHTA, CDR2 FQGTGA. CDR3 sequence (DNA): TGTGCCAGCAGCATCACTAGGGAGGATACGCAGTATTTT. Translating gives CASSITREDTQYF.

DNA of the CDR3: TGTGCCAGCAGCCCCAAACGGGAGGGCCGTGGTAATGAGCAGTTCTTC. It is translated as CASSPKREGRGNEQFF. This chain links TRBV5-4 with TRBJ2-1; TRBD2 matches 8 bases. Germline CDR1 and CDR2: SGHNT and YYREEE (reference sequence). V lost 4 bases to trimming and J lost 7 bases; unmatched junction nucleotides: 13. This CDR3 region has 16 residues.

The chain recombines TRBV28 with TRBJ2-2, with unresolved D. This CDR3 contains 13 residues. Deletions cut 2 bases from V and 6 bases from J, with 7 bases between. CDR1 and CDR2 (germline): MDHEN, SYDVKM. The CDR3 DNA reads TGTGCCAGCAGTTTACGTACTCCCGGGGAGCTGTTTTTT. It yields the protein CASSLRTPGELFF.